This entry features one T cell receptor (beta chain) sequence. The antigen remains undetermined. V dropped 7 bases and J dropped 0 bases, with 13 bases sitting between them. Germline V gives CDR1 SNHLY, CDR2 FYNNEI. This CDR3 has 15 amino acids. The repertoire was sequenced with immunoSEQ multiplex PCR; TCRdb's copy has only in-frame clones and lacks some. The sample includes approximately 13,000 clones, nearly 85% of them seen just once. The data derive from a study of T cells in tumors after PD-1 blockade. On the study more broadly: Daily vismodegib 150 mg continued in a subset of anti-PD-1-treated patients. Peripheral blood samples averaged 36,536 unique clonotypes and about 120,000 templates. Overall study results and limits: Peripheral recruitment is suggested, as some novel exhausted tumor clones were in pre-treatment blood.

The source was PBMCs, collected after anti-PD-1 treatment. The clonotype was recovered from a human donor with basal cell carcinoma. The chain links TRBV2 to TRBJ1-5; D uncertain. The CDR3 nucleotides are TGTGCCAGCAACCGAGGAACTTATAGCAATCAGCCCCAGCATTTT. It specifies CASNRGTYSNQPQHF.